Presented here are 7 T cell receptor beta chains from one specimen sequenced in a study of T cell changes during pregnancy in multiple sclerosis. TCRdb's table, derived via immunoSEQ multiplex PCR, lists solely in-frame clones and lacks some. The sample has 65,000 to 85,000 clones; just over 90% are singletons. Here the sequenced sample was peripheral blood, taken after pregnancy. The receptors shown here come from a female donor with multiple sclerosis, enrolled in a pregnancy study.

The chain links TRBV7-9 to TRBJ2-5; maybe TRBD2 (6 bases). The CDR3 covers 16 residues. Trimming shortened V by 0 bases and J by 0 bases, and 11 bases separated the two germline ends. The germline V gene encodes CDR1 SEHNR and CDR2 FQNEAQ (reference sequence). CDR3 sequence: CASSLATRINQETQYF. For the CDR3, the DNA is TGTGCCAGCAGCTTAGCGACTAGAATAAACCAAGAGACCCAGTACTTC.

As DNA, the CDR3 is TGTGCCAGCAGGCCCGAGACAGGGCATCAGCCCCAGCATTTT. Translated, it gives CASRPETGHQPQHF. This rearrangement joins TRBV28 to TRBJ1-5; 7 positions match TRBD1. Germline CDR1 and CDR2: MDHEN and SYDVKM. The CDR3 loop spans 14 amino acids. V shed 6 bases, J shed 5 bases, and the junction held 7 bases outside the gene matches. The full variable domain, completed using reference TRBV28 and TRBJ1-5, is DVKVTQSSRYLVKRTGEKVFLECVQDMDHENMFWYRQDPGLGLRLIYFSYDVKMKEKGDIPEGYSVSREKKERFSLILESASTNQTSMYLCASRPETGHQPQHFGDGTRLSIL.

The chain has TRBV7-2 and TRBJ2-1, with TRBD2 as a possible D gene (5 bases). Trimming took off 3 bases at V and 8 bases at J, with 14 bases between the two ends. The germline V gene has CDR1 SGHTA and CDR2 FQGNSA. The CDR3 spans 14 residues. The CDR3 DNA reads TGTGCCAGCAGCTTCTCGGACTCCCTTTATGAGCAGTTCTTC. It is translated as CASSFSDSLYEQFF. The full variable domain, completed using reference TRBV7-2 and TRBJ2-1, is GAGVSQSPSNKVTEKGKDVELRCDPISGHTALYWYRQSLGQGLEFLIYFQGNSAPDKSGLPSDRFSAERTGGSVSTLTIQRTQQEDSAVYLCASSFSDSLYEQFFGPGTRLTVL.

The chain carries TRBV4-1 and TRBJ2-5, with 9 bases identical to TRBD1. The CDR3 runs 14 residues. From germline, CDR1 is MGHRA and CDR2 YSYEKL. V lost 5 bases to trimming and J lost 5 bases; unmatched junction nucleotides: 6. CDR3 region: CASSFEDRGETQYF. The CDR3 coding sequence is TGCGCCAGCAGCTTCGAGGACAGGGGTGAGACCCAGTACTTC.

The chain is built from TRBV5-4 and TRBJ2-1; 9 positions agree with TRBD2. The CDR3 is made up of 14 amino acids. Germline CDR1 is SGHNT and CDR2 is YYREEE (reference sequence). V lost 4 bases and J lost 6; bases outside the gene matches: 5. DNA of the CDR3: TGTGCCAGCAGCCCAGGACTAGCGCCCAATGAGCAGTTCTTC. Translated: CASSPGLAPNEQFF.

This clone was recorded only once. The chain uses TRBV5-1 and TRBJ2-3, with 7 positions matching TRBD2. This CDR3 has 12 amino acids. J gave up 6 bases and V 6 bases, and 4 bases lay outside the gene matches. From germline, CDR1 is SGHRS and CDR2 YFSETQ. CDR3 sequence: CASTVRGDTQYF. The CDR3, as DNA: TGCGCCAGCACCGTGCGGGGGGATACGCAGTATTTT. Full variable domain (missing parts from reference TRBV5-1 and TRBJ2-3): KAGVTQTPRYLIKTRGQQVTLSCSPISGHRSVSWYQQTPGQGLQFLFEYFSETQRNKGNFPGRFSGRQFSNSRSEMNVSTLELGDSALYLCASTVRGDTQYFGPGTRLTVL.

The V gene is TRBV30, the J gene TRBJ1-2, with D unclear. Per germline, CDR1 GTSNPN and CDR2 SVGIG (reference sequence). The CDR3 length is 16 residues. V lost 3 bases and J 2 bases, leaving 19 bases between the germline ends. The CDR3: CAWRSRNLGRNYGYTF. As DNA, the CDR3 is TGTGCCTGGAGGAGTCGTAACCTGGGGAGGAACTATGGCTACACCTTC.